Listed below are T cell receptor beta chains from one sample, sequenced in a study of cytomegalovirus exposure and HLA in healthy donors. The data were produced by immunoSEQ multiplex PCR, yet TCRdb's version contains in-frame clones alone and is incomplete. The repertoire has 100,000 to 150,000 clones, around 96% of them found once; the top ten carry about 1.7%. Sequencing input: PBMCs. All receptors derive from a man younger than 35 in good health and CMV-seronegative. CDR3s include the opening cysteine and the closing phenylalanine or tryptophan. D genes are given only for firm matches. Clone sizes are given selectively: once, few, many, or a class where the clone is expanded.

d_gene	abundance	v_gene	j_gene	CDR3aa	CDR3nt
.	once	TRBV7-9	TRBJ1-5	CASTSREGQPQHF	TGTGCCAGCACCTCGAGGGAGGGCCAGCCCCAGCATTTT
TRBD1	few	TRBV29-1	TRBJ2-2	CSAGTGSTTGELFF	TGCAGCGCGGGGACAGGGAGTACAACCGGGGAGCTGTTTTTT
.	.	TRBV10-3	TRBJ2-3	CAITENADNTDTQYF	TGTGCCATCACGGAGAATGCAGATAACACAGATACGCAGTATTTT
TRBD2	.	TRBV5-4	TRBJ2-2	CASRSGLAAYTGELFF	TGTGCCAGCAGATCCGGACTAGCGGCCTACACCGGGGAGCTGTTTTTT
.	once	TRBV28	TRBJ2-7	CASSSTLPSGLRSYEQYF	TGTGCCAGCAGTTCCACGCTTCCCTCAGGGCTGCGCTCCTACGAGCAGTACTTC
.	.	TRBV19	TRBJ1-2	CASNQDYYGYTF	TGTGCCAGTAACCAGGATTACTATGGCTACACCTTC
TRBD1	.	TRBV5-1	TRBJ1-1	CASKSGQGTQGTEAFF	TGCGCCAGCAAATCGGGACAGGGAACCCAAGGCACTGAAGCTTTCTTT
TRBD2	.	TRBV11-3	TRBJ2-1	CASSYGLARGDRYNEQFF	TGTGCCAGCAGCTACGGACTAGCGCGGGGGGACCGGTACAATGAGCAGTTCTTC
TRBD2	.	TRBV10-3	TRBJ2-2	CAISEAGLAGSGELFF	TGTGCCATCAGTGAGGCGGGACTAGCGGGGAGCGGGGAGCTGTTTTTT
.	.	TRBV6-6	TRBJ1-4	CASSTSEKLFF	TGTGCCAGCAGCACTAGTGAAAAACTGTTTTTT
TRBD2	.	TRBV7-9	TRBJ2-1	CASGRAGAPFF	TGTGCCAGCGGGAGAGCGGGAGCACCGTTCTTC
.	.	TRBV19	TRBJ1-1	CASSEAATEAFF	TGTGCCAGTAGTGAGGCAGCCACTGAAGCTTTCTTT
.	.	TRBV7-8	TRBJ1-4	CASSLRDSNEKLFF	TGTGCCAGCAGCTTGCGGGATTCTAATGAAAAACTGTTTTTT
TRBD2	.	TRBV9	TRBJ2-3	CASSVEATSGTDTQYF	TGTGCCAGCAGCGTAGAAGCGACTAGCGGGACAGATACGCAGTATTTT
TRBD2	.	TRBV23-1	TRBJ2-3	CASTPSAYRLGLADTDTQYF	TGCGCCAGCACTCCTTCGGCCTATAGATTGGGACTAGCTGACACAGATACGCAGTATTTT
TRBD1	.	TRBV29-1	TRBJ2-7	CSALGTGTYEQYF	TGCAGCGCTCTGGGGACAGGGACCTACGAGCAGTACTTC
.	.	TRBV28	TRBJ1-5	CASSLAVRTRLNQPQHF	TGTGCCAGCAGTTTGGCGGTCAGAACAAGATTGAATCAGCCCCAGCATTTT
TRBD2	.	TRBV4-1	TRBJ2-1	CASSQGSSGVSYNEQFF	TGCGCCAGCAGCCAGGGGTCTAGCGGCGTCTCCTACAATGAGCAGTTCTTC
.	.	TRBV4-1	TRBJ2-7	CASSQERGRWEQYF	TGCGCCAGCAGCCAAGAGAGGGGGAGATGGGAGCAGTACTTC
.	.	TRBV7-2	TRBJ2-5	CASSLLGAETQYF	TGTGCCAGCAGCTTATTGGGGGCGGAGACCCAGTACTTC
TRBD1	.	TRBV30	TRBJ1-5	CAWSRTGTYQPQHF	TGTGCCTGGAGTCGGACAGGGACCTATCAGCCCCAGCATTTT
TRBD2	.	TRBV11-2	TRBJ2-2	CASSFETGGLTGELFF	TGTGCCAGCAGCTTCGAGACGGGAGGGCTGACCGGGGAGCTGTTTTTT
TRBD1	.	TRBV6-1	TRBJ1-2	CASSEGGQPYGYTF	TGTGCCAGCAGTGAAGGGGGACAGCCGTATGGCTACACCTTC
.	.	TRBV15	TRBJ2-2	CATTQGLNTGELFF	TGTGCCACCACGCAGGGCCTGAACACCGGGGAGCTGTTTTTT
.	few	TRBV9	TRBJ2-2	CASSVALNTGELFF	TGTGCCAGCAGCGTAGCACTGAACACCGGGGAGCTGTTTTTT
.	.	TRBV21-1	TRBJ2-7	CASRPQDRGDREFYEQYF	TGTGCCAGCAGGCCCCAGGACAGGGGGGACAGGGAGTTCTACGAGCAGTACTTC
.	once	TRBV7-9	TRBJ2-7	CASSPGHLYEQYF	TGTGCCAGCAGTCCGGGACATCTCTACGAGCAGTACTTC
.	.	TRBV19	TRBJ2-1	CASSQSYNEQFF	TGTGCCAGCTCTCAGTCCTACAATGAGCAGTTCTTC
.	.	TRBV29-1	TRBJ2-2	CSVIPSSTGELFF	TGCAGCGTTATACCTAGCAGCACCGGGGAGCTGTTTTTT
.	.	TRBV29-1	TRBJ2-5	CSVDRDTQETQYF	TGCAGCGTAGACCGGGACACCCAAGAGACCCAGTACTTC
.	.	TRBV5-4	TRBJ1-4	CASRGGGPNEKLFF	TGTGCCAGCAGAGGCGGGGGACCCAATGAAAAACTGTTTTTT
.	.	TRBV5-6	TRBJ2-7	CASSSGTLGHEQYF	TGTGCCAGCAGCTCCGGGACTTTGGGCCACGAGCAGTACTTC
TRBD1	.	TRBV7-8	TRBJ1-2	CASSSWTGGEDYGYTF	TGTGCCAGCAGCTCTTGGACAGGGGGCGAGGACTATGGCTACACCTTC
TRBD1	.	TRBV18	TRBJ1-1	CASSPQGGQALTEAFF	TGTGCCAGCTCACCTCAGGGGGGACAGGCCTTAACTGAAGCTTTCTTT
TRBD2	.	TRBV15	TRBJ2-1	CATSRELGLADTQFF	TGTGCCACCAGCAGAGAACTCGGACTAGCGGATACACAGTTCTTC
.	once	TRBV19	TRBJ2-7	CASSLRYRNRYEQYF	TGTGCCAGTAGTCTCCGCTACAGGAACCGCTACGAGCAGTACTTC
TRBD1	.	TRBV28	TRBJ1-2	CASSPTGQPNLGYTF	TGTGCCAGCAGCCCAACGGGACAGCCGAACTTGGGCTACACCTTC
TRBD2	once	TRBV9	TRBJ2-7	CASSPRGSGYYEQYF	TGTGCCAGCAGCCCCCGCGGTAGCGGGTATTACGAGCAGTACTTC